This TCR beta chain stems from a study of beta chain features in type 1 diabetes. CDR1 DFQATT and CDR2 SNEGSKA come from the germline V gene (reference sequence). Trimming took off 3 bases at V and 3 bases at J, with 6 bases between the two ends. The CDR3 has 11 residues. All of the isolated RNA was reverse transcribed, so expressed TCRB transcripts were sequenced. The data were produced by immunoSEQ multiplex PCR, yet TCRdb's version contains in-frame clones alone and is incomplete. The table has 450,000 to 550,000 clones, 30% seen once. This clone was detected only a few times. Its antigen is as yet unknown. Findings and caveats of the study: Amplification by PCR could prefer shorter templates, with the same effect in patients and controls.

The sequenced sample consisted of naive CD4+ T cells from blood. The sequence came from a man aged 18 to 30 in good health. This chain uses TRBV20-1 with TRBJ2-7; D not certain. The CDR3 nucleotides read TGCAGTGCTAGCCCCGGCTACGAGCAGTACTTC. The encoded protein is CSASPGYEQYF.